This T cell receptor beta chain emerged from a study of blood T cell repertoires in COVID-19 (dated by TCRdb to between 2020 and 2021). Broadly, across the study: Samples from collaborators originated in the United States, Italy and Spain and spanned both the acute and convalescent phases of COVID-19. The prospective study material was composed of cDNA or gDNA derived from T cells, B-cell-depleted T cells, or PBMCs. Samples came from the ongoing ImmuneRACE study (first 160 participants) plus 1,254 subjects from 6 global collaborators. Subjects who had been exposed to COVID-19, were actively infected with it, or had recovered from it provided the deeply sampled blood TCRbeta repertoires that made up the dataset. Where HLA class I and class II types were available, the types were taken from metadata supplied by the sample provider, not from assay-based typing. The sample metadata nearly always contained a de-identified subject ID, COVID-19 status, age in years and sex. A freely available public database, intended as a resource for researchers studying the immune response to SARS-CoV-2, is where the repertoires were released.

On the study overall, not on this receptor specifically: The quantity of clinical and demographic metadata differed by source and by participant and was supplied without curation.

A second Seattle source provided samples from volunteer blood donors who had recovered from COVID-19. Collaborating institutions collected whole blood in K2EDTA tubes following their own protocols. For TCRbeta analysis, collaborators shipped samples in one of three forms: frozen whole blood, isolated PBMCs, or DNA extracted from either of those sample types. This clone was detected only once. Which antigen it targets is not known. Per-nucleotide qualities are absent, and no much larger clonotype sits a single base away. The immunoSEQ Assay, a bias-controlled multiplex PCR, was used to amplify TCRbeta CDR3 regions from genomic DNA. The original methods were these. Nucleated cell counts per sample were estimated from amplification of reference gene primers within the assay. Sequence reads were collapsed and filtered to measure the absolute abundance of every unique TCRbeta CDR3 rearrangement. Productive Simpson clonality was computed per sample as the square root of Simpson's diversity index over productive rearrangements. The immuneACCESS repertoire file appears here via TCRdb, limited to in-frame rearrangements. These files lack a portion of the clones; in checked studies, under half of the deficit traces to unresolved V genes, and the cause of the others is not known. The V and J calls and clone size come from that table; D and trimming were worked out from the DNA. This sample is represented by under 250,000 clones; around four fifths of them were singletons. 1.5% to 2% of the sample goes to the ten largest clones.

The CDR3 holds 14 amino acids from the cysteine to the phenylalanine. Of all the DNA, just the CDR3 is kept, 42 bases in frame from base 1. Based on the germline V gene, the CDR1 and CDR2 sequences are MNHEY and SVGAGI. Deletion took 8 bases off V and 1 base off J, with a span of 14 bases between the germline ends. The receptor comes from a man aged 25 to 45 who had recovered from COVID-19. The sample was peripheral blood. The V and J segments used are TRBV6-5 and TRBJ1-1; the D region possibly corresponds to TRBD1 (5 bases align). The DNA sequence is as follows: TGTGCCAGCGTGCGTATAAGGGGGAACACTGAAGCTTTCTTT. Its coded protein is CASVRIRGNTEAFF.